This TCR beta chain came from a study of T cells after somatic rescue of genetic block. The V gene's germline CDR1 is SGHTA and CDR2 FQGTGA. There are 14 residues in the CDR3. V gave up 5 bases and J gave up 4 bases; unmatched junction bases: 6. Using immunoSEQ multiplex PCR, the repertoire was profiled, and TCRdb retains in-frame clones only, with some absent. The data hold 110,000 or so clones, with 75% to 95% observed a single time. This sequence originates from a woman under 30. Sequencing was done on a sample of peripheral blood mononuclear cells (PBMCs). The V call is TRBV7-3, the J call TRBJ2-3, with 7 nucleotides matching TRBD2. The CDR3: CASSVGLGADTQYF. Written as DNA, the CDR3 is TGTGCCAGCAGCGTTGGACTAGGGGCAGATACGCAGTATTTT.